One and the same sample provided the 22 T cell receptor beta chains below, sequenced in a study of T cells in women clearing cervical HPV infection (dated by TCRdb to the late 2010s). Libraries came from the immunoSEQ multiplex PCR assay. TCRdb re-hosts the immuneACCESS table, in-frame sequences only. Its copies lack some clones; in the studies checked, an unresolved V gene accounts for under half of them, and the cause for the rest is not known. The sample table holds approximately 33,000 clones. The ten largest make up 8.4% of the sample. The sequenced material came from blood buffy coat. The receptors stem from a woman aged 18 to 75 with a cervical HPV16 infection that either progressed to CIN3+ or cleared (not recorded which).

In the case of this clone: The read is 3 residues too short to cover the CDR3 end, so that end is filled in from the germline J gene. The chain couples TRBV7-3 to TRBJ1-1, with D unclear. This CDR3 has 16 amino acids. Trimming left V 5 bases short and J 1 base short, with 17 bases between. The germline gives CDR1 SGHTA, CDR2 FQGTGA. The CDR3 sequence is CASSPSHSLRNTEAFF. CDR3 DNA (partial): TGTGCCAGCAGCCCCAGCCACAGTTTAAGGAACACTGAA.

Turning to this clone: The read is 3 residues too short to cover the CDR3 end, so that end is filled in from the germline J gene. V and J are TRBV19 and TRBJ2-3; 9 bases agree with TRBD1. Germline CDR1 and CDR2: LNHDA and SQIVND (reference sequence). The CDR3 covers 13 residues. The DNA read from the CDR3 is TGTGCCAGTAGTGAGACAGGGGGAGAGACG. Residues: CASSETGGET. The complete CDR3 protein is CASSETGGETQYF. Using reference TRBV19 and TRBJ2-3 for the parts outside the CDR3, the full variable domain is DGGITQSPKYLFRKEGQNVTLSCEQNLNHDAMYWYRQDPGQGLRLIYYSQIVNDFQKGDIAEGYSVSREKKESFPLTVTSAQKNPTAFYLCASSETGGETQYFGPGTRLTVL.

Note on this clone: The observed sequence ends 3 residues before the CDR3 terminus, with the missing tail filled in from the germline J gene. The genes are TRBV20-1 and TRBJ2-7; 9 nucleotides align to TRBD2. The germline CDR1 and CDR2 sequences are DFQATT and SNEGSKA (reference sequence). This CDR3 comprises 15 residues. The V and J ends lost 4 bases and 1 base, in that order; junction bases with no gene match: 8. The CDR3 bases that were read are TGCAGTGCTACATTAGCGGGAGATAGTTCCTACGAG. This codes for CSATLAGDSSYE. The complete CDR3 reads CSATLAGDSSYEQYF.

Comments on this clone: The read comes to an end 3 residues before the CDR3 does, leaving the germline J gene to fill in the end. The V gene is TRBV6-2 or TRBV6-3, the J gene TRBJ2-1, with TRBD1 matching over 7 bases. The J segment lost 5 bases and the V segment lost 5 bases, leaving 9 bases of the junction unmatched. The CDR3 sequence is 15 residues long. CDR1 MNHEY and CDR2 SVGEGT come from the germline V gene. The CDR3 here is CASSRDSYQDNEQFF. CDR3 bases read: TGTGCCAGCAGTCGGGACAGCTACCAAGACAATGAG.

In regard to this clone: The read ends 3 residues before the CDR3 terminus; that terminus is restored from the germline J gene. The J gene is TRBJ1-4, the V gene TRBV20-1; 9 nucleotides line up with TRBD1. The CDR3 totals 13 residues. Per germline, CDR1 DFQATT and CDR2 SNEGSKA (reference sequence). Losses at the gene ends were 6 bases for V and 8 bases for J; bases not matched to a gene: 7. The CDR3 region is CSARTGAEEKLFF. Incomplete CDR3 DNA: TGCAGTGCAAGGACAGGGGCTGAGGAAAAA.

A word on this clone: The read falls 3 residues short of the CDR3 end, and the missing part is taken from the germline J gene. V and J are TRBV19 and TRBJ2-3; D remains ambiguous. The V end lost 5 bases, the J end lost 6 bases, and 12 bases lay between the germline ends. Germline V gene data show CDR1 as LNHDA and CDR2 as SQIVND (reference sequence). This CDR3 spans 13 amino acids. CDR3 bases read: TGTGCCAGTAGTGCGTGGTCAGCGGATACG. Its translation is CASSAWSADT. In full, the CDR3 is CASSAWSADTQYF. Full variable domain (missing parts from reference TRBV19 and TRBJ2-3): DGGITQSPKYLFRKEGQNVTLSCEQNLNHDAMYWYRQDPGQGLRLIYYSQIVNDFQKGDIAEGYSVSREKKESFPLTVTSAQKNPTAFYLCASSAWSADTQYFGPGTRLTVL.

To note about this clone: The CDR3 end is not reached by the read, which stops 3 residues before it; the germline J gene fills it in. This chain joins TRBV19 and TRBJ1-1; 7 bases are shared with TRBD1. Germline-derived CDR1 and CDR2 are LNHDA and SQIVND (reference sequence). The CDR3 runs to 16 residues. V was clipped by 6 bases and J by 1 base; unmatched bases: 11. The sequenced CDR3 bases are TGTGCCAGTAGGCTTATTCCGGGACAGAGGAACACTGAA. Encoded protein: CASRLIPGQRNTE. The whole CDR3 sequence is CASRLIPGQRNTEAFF.

As regards this clone: The missing CDR3 end, 3 residues past where the read stops, is filled in from the germline J gene. The chain recombines TRBV5-1 with TRBJ2-7, with 9 bases that match TRBD1. Per germline, CDR1 SGHRS and CDR2 YFSETQ. Trimming at V came to 2 bases and at J to 1 base, leaving 1 base not matched to a gene. CDR3 length equals 14 residues. Partial CDR3 DNA: TGCGCCAGCAGCTTACAGGGGGCTTCCTACGAG. Amino acids: CASSLQGASYE. The full-length CDR3 reads as CASSLQGASYEQYF.

A note on this clone: The read finishes 3 residues shy of the CDR3 end, and the germline J gene is used to complete it. The rearrangement uses TRBV20-1 and TRBJ2-3; TRBD2 matches 10 bases. V lost 2 bases and J lost 0; bases outside the gene matches: 5. The CDR3 spans 16 residues. Germline lookup yields CDR1 DFQATT and CDR2 SNEGSKA (reference sequence). Incomplete CDR3 DNA: TGCAGTGCTAGAACTAAGACTAGCGGGAGCACAGATACG. Protein: CSARTKTSGSTDT. The whole CDR3 sequence reads CSARTKTSGSTDTQYF.

Regarding this clone: The read falls 3 residues short of the CDR3 end, and the missing part is taken from the germline J gene. This chain uses TRBV6-2 or TRBV6-3 with TRBJ1-5, with 7 nucleotides matching TRBD1. Trimming at V came to 6 bases and at J to 5 bases, leaving 7 bases not matched to a gene. Germline CDR1 and CDR2: MNHEY and SVGEGT. CDR3 length: 14 amino acids. The covered CDR3 bases are TGTGCCAGCAGGCTGACAGGGTTGGATCAGCCC. It specifies CASRLTGLDQP. The whole CDR3 protein is CASRLTGLDQPQHF.

Note on this clone: With the read ending 3 residues before the CDR3 end, the germline J gene is used to fill in that end. The chain employs TRBV18 and TRBJ2-7; D gene ambiguous. The ends were cut back, 3 bases at V and 5 bases at J, with 8 bases in the middle. Germline V lookup: CDR1 KGHSH, CDR2 LQKENI. The CDR3 is 12 amino acids. This chain's CDR3 is CASSPTRDEQYF. The part of the CDR3 DNA that was read is TGTGCCAGCTCACCCACTCGGGACGAG.

As concerns this clone: The read gets to within 3 residues of the CDR3 end, and the germline J gene fills in the rest. The chain has TRBV9 and TRBJ2-5, with 8 bases fitting TRBD2. The CDR3 is 15 residues long. CDR1 and CDR2 (germline): SGDLS, YYNGEE. The V and J ends lost 0 bases and 5 bases, in that order; junction bases with no gene match: 6. The CDR3 DNA, read in part, is TGTGCCAGCAGCGTAGGGGCGGGAGGTCGTGAGACC. This codes for CASSVGAGGRET. The CDR3 reads in full as CASSVGAGGRETQYF.

Of note for this clone: Read data end 3 residues before the CDR3 end; the end is taken from the germline J gene. This chain connects TRBV5-1 to TRBJ1-5, with D possibly matching TRBD1 (5 bases). CDR1 and CDR2 from the germline V gene are SGHRS and YFSETQ. CDR3 size: 13 residues. V shed 4 bases and J shed 3 bases, with 8 bases lying between them. The sequenced CDR3 bases are TGCGCCAGCAGCGCGGACACCAATCAGCCC. Translation: CASSADTNQP. Given in full, the CDR3 is CASSADTNQPQHF.

Turning to this clone: The missing CDR3 end, 3 residues past where the read stops, is filled in from the germline J gene. The chain carries TRBV19 and TRBJ2-3; possible D gene TRBD2, 5 bases. Germline-derived CDR1 and CDR2 are LNHDA and SQIVND (reference sequence). V lost 9 bases, J lost 1 base, and 14 bases lay in between. This CDR3 comprises 14 residues. CDR3 DNA, as far as it was read: TGTGCCAGCGGGCCACTAGACCGCACAGATACG. This codes for CASGPLDRTDT. The whole CDR3 sequence reads CASGPLDRTDTQYF.

Concerning this clone: The read ends 3 residues early relative to the CDR3; the germline J gene fills the gap. This rearrangement joins TRBV5-1 to TRBJ2-5; 16 positions agree with TRBD2. The V gene's germline CDR1 is SGHRS and CDR2 YFSETQ. CDR3 length: 15 residues. V was clipped by 4 bases and J by 5 bases; unmatched bases: 2. CDR3 bases read: TGCGCCAGCAGCCCGGGACTAGCGGGAGGGGAGACC. Translated: CASSPGLAGGET. The CDR3 reads in full as CASSPGLAGGETQYF.

To note about this clone: The read terminates 3 residues ahead of where the CDR3 ends, so the germline J gene completes it. V and J are TRBV20-1 and TRBJ2-5; TRBD2 matches 14 bases. This CDR3 region has 15 residues. Germline V gene sequence: CDR1 DFQATT, CDR2 SNEGSKA (reference sequence). The ends lost 5 bases at V and 0 bases at J; junction bases unmatched: 2. The CDR3 loop reads CSAWTSGRHQETQYF. CDR3 DNA, as far as it was read: TGCAGTGCTTGGACTAGCGGGAGGCACCAAGAGACC.

Remarks on this clone: The CDR3 extends 3 residues past the end of the read, so its final part is completed from the germline J gene. The chain uses TRBV28 and TRBJ2-5, with D possibly TRBD2 on 5 matching bases. Germline V gene sequence: CDR1 MDHEN, CDR2 SYDVKM. CDR3 length: 15 residues. Trimming pared 6 bases from V and 2 bases from J, leaving 16 bases between. Incomplete CDR3 DNA: TGTGCCAGCAGCATCCCCCTAGCAGAACAAGAGACC. It is translated as CASSIPLAEQET. The complete CDR3 protein is CASSIPLAEQETQYF.

In the case of this clone: The read comes to an end 3 residues before the CDR3 does, leaving the germline J gene to fill in the end. This chain connects TRBV19 to TRBJ2-1; TRBD2 agrees at 8 bases. The germline gives CDR1 LNHDA, CDR2 SQIVND (reference sequence). The CDR3 is 14 amino acids. V lost 8 bases and J lost 5; bases outside the gene matches: 8. The CDR3 region is CASRTAGGNNEQFF. CDR3 DNA (partial): TGTGCCAGTCGGACCGCGGGAGGTAACAATGAG.

Note on this clone: The observed sequence ends 3 residues before the CDR3 terminus, with the missing tail filled in from the germline J gene. The rearrangement uses TRBV5-5 and TRBJ1-1; D remains ambiguous. This CDR3 region has 14 residues. V dropped 4 bases and J dropped 3 bases, with 13 bases sitting between them. Germline values: CDR1 SGHKS, CDR2 YYEKEE (reference sequence). CDR3 DNA (partial): TGTGCCAGCAGCCCGCACGACTGGGACACTGAA. Amino acid sequence: CASSPHDWDTE. The CDR3, in full, reads CASSPHDWDTEAFF. Combining the CDR3 with reference TRBV5-5 and TRBJ1-1 gives the whole variable domain DAGVTQSPTHLIKTRGQQVTLRCSPISGHKSVSWYQQVLGQGPQFIFQYYEKEERGRGNFPDRFSARQFPNYSSELNVNALLLGDSALYLCASSPHDWDTEAFFGQGTRLTVV.

Remarks on this clone: The sequenced fragment ends 3 residues before the CDR3 boundary, so the rest is inferred from the germline J gene. The chain combines TRBV29-1 with TRBJ2-7; TRBD2 is a possible D gene (6 bases). CDR1 SQVTM and CDR2 ANQGSEA come from the germline V gene. Trimming stripped 7 bases from V and 3 bases from J, with 7 bases between. This CDR3 comprises 10 residues. CDR3 DNA, as far as it was read: TGCAGCGCCGGGGGCTACGAG. This encodes CSAGGYE. The full CDR3 reads CSAGGYEQYF.

About this clone itself: The CDR3 extends 3 residues past the end of the read, so its final part is completed from the germline J gene. This chain joins TRBV4-1 and TRBJ2-7, with D tentatively TRBD1 (5 bases). V was trimmed by 6 bases and J by 0 bases, leaving 12 bases between them. Looked up from germline, CDR1 is MGHRA and CDR2 is YSYEKL. This CDR3 region has 14 residues. The CDR3 is CASSSTANSYEQYF. Incomplete CDR3 DNA: TGCGCCAGCAGTTCGACAGCAAACTCCTACGAG.

As to this clone: The read ends 3 residues shy of where the CDR3 ends; the end is completed using the germline J gene. The chain carries TRBV29-1 and TRBJ1-2; D might be TRBD1 (5 bases). This CDR3 is built from 12 residues. Germline values: CDR1 SQVTM, CDR2 ANQGSEA. Trimming shortened V by 1 base and J by 5 bases, and 8 bases separated the two germline ends. The part of the CDR3 DNA that was read is TGCAGCGTTGAAGGAGGGGATTATGGC. It encodes CSVEGGDYG. The full CDR3 is CSVEGGDYGYTF.